One and the same sample provided the 22 T cell receptor beta chains below, sequenced in a study of response to subunit inactivated influenza vaccine. MiXCR, applied by TCRdb to the RT-PCR reads, yields one record per CDR3 protein. The table shows about 650,000 distinct CDR3 sequences, with less than 15% occurring only once. Sequencing was performed on PBMCs from blood, taken 14 days before vaccination. Every receptor here comes from a man aged 45 to 65 who received an inactivated influenza vaccine.

This clonotype occurred many times. The rearrangement links TRBV20-1 to TRBJ2-5, with TRBD1 identical over 7 bases. Losses at the gene ends were 2 bases for V and 4 bases for J; bases not matched to a gene: 10. The CDR3 length is 15 residues. Germline V gene lookup returns CDR1 DFQATT and CDR2 SNEGSKA (reference sequence). The CDR3 is CSARPYDRVGETQYF. Written as DNA, the CDR3 is TGCAGTGCTAGACCTTACGACAGGGTTGGAGAGACCCAGTACTTC.

This clonotype was detected ten times or more. The chain couples TRBV3-1 to TRBJ1-6, with a possible D match to TRBD1 (5 bases). In germline, CDR1 is LGHDT, CDR2 YNNKEL (reference sequence). The CDR3 loop spans 14 amino acids. V was cut by 4 bases and J by 7 bases, with 11 bases left in between. The CDR3 DNA sequence: TGTGCCAGCAGCCCCGGGACCCGAAATTCACCCCTCCACTTT. It translates to CASSPGTRNSPLHF.

This rearrangement joins TRBV7-9 to TRBJ2-7, with D possibly being TRBD1 (6 bases). This CDR3 region has 15 residues. From germline, CDR1 is SEHNR and CDR2 FQNEAQ (reference sequence). V lost 5 bases to trimming and J lost 2 bases, with 16 bases between them. The CDR3 DNA reads TGTGCCAGCAGCCCGACCGGGACACCAACCTACGAGCAGTACTTC. Amino acid sequence: CASSPTGTPTYEQYF.

The chain recombines TRBV4-3 with TRBJ1-2; TRBD1 is a possible D gene (6 bases). Germline CDR1 is LGHNA and CDR2 is YSLEER. V was pared by 6 bases and J by 2 bases, with 16 bases between. This CDR3 contains 15 residues. CDR3 residues: CASSGLKGGNYGYTF. The CDR3 DNA follows: TGCGCCAGCAGTGGTCTAAAGGGGGGAAACTATGGCTACACCTTC.

This chain joins TRBV29-1 and TRBJ2-7; D gene unclear. This CDR3 contains 11 residues. Germline V gives CDR1 SQVTM, CDR2 ANQGSEA. V gave up 6 bases and J gave up 6 bases, with 12 bases separating them. The CDR3: CSVVMRAEQYF. CDR3 in DNA: TGCAGCGTGGTGATGCGAGCCGAGCAGTACTTC.

This clonotype was counted ten times or more. The V and J genes are TRBV29-1 and TRBJ1-1; 9 bases line up with TRBD1. Trimming at V came to 6 bases and at J to 3 bases, leaving 2 bases not matched to a gene. Germline lookup yields CDR1 SQVTM and CDR2 ANQGSEA. This CDR3 spans 12 amino acids. The CDR3 DNA reads as TGCAGCGTCGGACAGGGGTACACTGAAGCTTTCTTT. Protein product: CSVGQGYTEAFF. Full variable domain (outside the CDR3, taken from reference TRBV29-1 and TRBJ1-1): SAVISQKPSRDICQRGTSLTIQCQVDSQVTMMFWYRQQPGQSLTLIATANQGSEATYESGFVIDKFPISRPNLTFSTLTVSNMSPEDSSIYLCSVGQGYTEAFFGQGTRLTVV.

This clonotype was detected a few times. The chain combines TRBV6-6 with TRBJ2-1, with a weak D call TRBD2 (6 bases). V lost 5 bases to trimming and J lost 10 bases, with 12 bases between them. Germline CDR1 and CDR2: MNHNY and SVGAGI (reference sequence). The CDR3 is made up of 12 amino acids. The CDR3 nucleotides read TGTGCCAGCAGTCCGACTAGTCGCGAGCAGTTCTTC. Translating gives CASSPTSREQFF.

This clonotype was seen a few times. The V call is TRBV20-1, the J call TRBJ1-5; 10 nucleotides align to TRBD1. CDR3 length: 14 residues. Germline CDR1 reads DFQATT; CDR2 reads SNEGSKA (reference sequence). With 6 bases clipped from V and 9 bases from J, the junction kept 11 bases outside the gene matches. This chain's CDR3 is CSARSGTGASPQHF. CDR3 nucleotide sequence: TGCAGTGCAAGATCCGGGACAGGGGCCTCGCCCCAGCATTTT.

This clonotype was seen only a few times. The V gene is TRBV12-3 or TRBV12-4, the J gene TRBJ2-7; D is possibly TRBD2 (5 bases). The CDR3 is made up of 12 amino acids. Trimming shortened V by 6 bases and J by 10 bases, and 16 bases separated the two germline ends. The CDR3 DNA reads TGTGCCAGCAGCGCCACGTCGGGGAATCAGTACTTC. It is translated as CASSATSGNQYF.

Only a few counts were recorded for this clonotype. The V and J genes are TRBV6-1 and TRBJ1-2, with TRBD1 matching over 8 bases. The CDR3 is made up of 14 amino acids. Germline lookup yields CDR1 MNHNS and CDR2 SASEGT. V gave up 6 bases and J gave up 8 bases; unmatched junction bases: 11. CDR3 sequence reads: CASSPTGTGLGYTF. The DNA of the CDR3 is TGTGCCAGCAGCCCTACCGGGACAGGTTTAGGCTACACCTTC.

This clonotype has more than one count but fewer than ten. The chain couples TRBV27 to TRBJ1-2; TRBD1 agrees at 7 bases. The V and J ends lost 6 bases and 3 bases, in that order; junction bases with no gene match: 4. The V gene's germline CDR1 is MNHEY and CDR2 SMNVEV (reference sequence). The CDR3 consists of 13 residues. CDR3 coding DNA: TGTGCCAGCAGGTTCACAGGGGACTATGGCTACACCTTC. This translates into CASRFTGDYGYTF.

As concerns this clonotype: A read error is possible here, since a much larger clone lies one base away. The chain couples TRBV7-2 to TRBJ2-3; D not certain. Deletions cut 5 bases from V and 6 bases from J, with 12 bases between. The CDR3 sequence is 13 residues long. Germline V lookup: CDR1 SGHTA, CDR2 FQGNSA. The CDR3 DNA reads as TGTGCCAGCAGCCCCCGACCATGGGATACGCAGTATTTT. It encodes CASSPRPWDTQYF.

This sequence joins TRBV6-1 and TRBJ1-2; D gene unclear. The CDR3 covers 13 residues. Per the germline V gene, CDR1 is MNHNS and CDR2 is SASEGT. V was trimmed by 1 base and J by 2 bases, leaving 5 bases between them. The CDR3 is CASSEGSNYGYTF. The CDR3 region has the DNA TGTGCCAGCAGTGAAGGCAGCAACTATGGCTACACCTTC.

This clonotype was recorded a few times. V usage is TRBV5-1 and J usage is TRBJ2-2, with no clear D. Trimming cost V 1 base and J 1 base, with 8 bases left between them. There are 15 residues in the CDR3. The germline CDR1 and CDR2 sequences are SGHRS and YFSETQ. The CDR3 coding sequence is TGCGCCAGCAGCTTGCCCCTTTTGAACACCGGGGAGCTGTTTTTT. Amino acid sequence: CASSLPLLNTGELFF.

This clonotype was counted between two and nine times. V is TRBV6-2 or TRBV6-3 and J is TRBJ2-1; 12 bases match TRBD2. The CDR3 has 17 residues. The ends lost 6 bases at V and 0 bases at J; junction bases unmatched: 6. Germline CDR1 MNHEY, CDR2 SVGEGT. The CDR3 sequence: CASRPRTSGASYNEQFF. Here the CDR3 DNA reads TGTGCCAGCAGACCCCGGACTAGCGGGGCCTCCTACAATGAGCAGTTCTTC.

In its sample, this clonotype was seen a few times. This chain links TRBV11-2 with TRBJ2-6, with D uncertain. Germline V lookup: CDR1 SGHAT, CDR2 FQNNGV. V was shortened by 7 bases and J by 2 bases, with 9 bases between the two germline ends. The CDR3 extends over 14 amino acids. The CDR3 protein is CASTPGPGANVLTF. The DNA of the CDR3 is TGTGCCAGCACGCCCGGGCCTGGGGCCAACGTCCTGACTTTC. The complete variable domain, with remaining parts taken from reference TRBV11-2 and TRBJ2-6, reads EAGVAQSPRYKIIEKRQSVAFWCNPISGHATLYWYQQILGQGPKLLIQFQNNGVVDDSQLPKDRFSAERLKGVDSTLKIQPAKLEDSAVYLCASTPGPGANVLTFGAGSRLTVL.

The CDR3 is CASSLVPRETQYF. CDR3 DNA sequence: TGCGCCAGCAGCTTGGTGCCTCGGGAGACCCAGTACTTC. The chain employs TRBV5-1 and TRBJ2-5; D gene unclear. The germline V and J ends were trimmed by 0 bases and 5 bases, with 8 bases remaining between them. Germline CDR1 and CDR2: SGHRS and YFSETQ. The CDR3 loop spans 13 amino acids.

The rearrangement links TRBV4-2 to TRBJ1-1; D remains unclear. CDR1 LGHNA and CDR2 YNFKEQ come from the germline V gene. The CDR3 has 15 amino acids. Between the trimmed V and J ends, which lost 2 bases and 1 base, there was a span of 11 bases. CDR3 sequence reads: CASSQPSGGNTEAFF. The CDR3 nucleotides are TGTGCCAGCAGCCAACCCTCAGGCGGGAACACTGAAGCTTTCTTT.

This clonotype has more than one count but fewer than ten. This chain links TRBV4-3 with TRBJ2-2; D ambiguous. There are 15 residues in the CDR3. V lost 1 base, J lost 6 bases, and 12 bases lay in between. Germline V gene sequence: CDR1 LGHNA, CDR2 YSLEER. The DNA for the CDR3 is TGCGCCAGCAGCCAAGGGGAAAGGGTTGCCGGGGAGCTGTTTTTT. Translation gives CASSQGERVAGELFF.

This clonotype came up a few times. This chain joins TRBV6-4 and TRBJ2-1; the match to TRBD2 covers 7 bases. The CDR3 totals 13 residues. After removal of 5 bases from V and 5 bases from J, the junction contained 3 bases not matched to a gene. Germline V gene data show CDR1 as MRHNA and CDR2 as SNTAGT. DNA of the CDR3: TGTGCCAGCAGTAGTCTAGCGGACAATGAGCAGTTCTTC. This gives the protein CASSSLADNEQFF.

In DNA form, the CDR3 reads TGCAGTGCTAGAGATAGGACGCCTATTCAAGAGACCCAGTACTTC. It codes for CSARDRTPIQETQYF. This sequence joins TRBV20-1 and TRBJ2-5, with D hard to call. This CDR3 has 15 residues. Trimming stripped 0 bases from V and 2 bases from J, with 13 bases between. CDR1 is DFQATT and CDR2 is SNEGSKA in the germline V gene (reference sequence).

This clonotype was observed a few times. The chain has TRBV9 and TRBJ2-2; D call uncertain. The ends were cut back, 2 bases at V and 0 bases at J, with 8 bases in the middle. CDR1 and CDR2 from the germline V gene are SGDLS and YYNGEE. CDR3 length equals 15 residues. The chain's CDR3 is CASSVSPSNTGELFF. The CDR3, as DNA: TGTGCCAGCAGCGTTTCGCCTTCGAACACCGGGGAGCTGTTTTTT.